This TCR beta chain was observed in a study of shared clonotypes between healthy human individuals. Sequencing used immunoSEQ multiplex PCR; TCRdb keeps in-frame clones, though not all of them. Here the sample spans around 1.4 million clones, about 98.5% being singletons. The V gene lost 1 base and the J gene lost 4 bases, with 14 bases spanning the gap. The CDR3 runs to 15 residues. CDR1 is LNHDA and CDR2 is SQIVND in the germline V gene (reference sequence). This chain uses TRBV19 with TRBJ2-7, with TRBD1 as a possible D gene (6 bases). Specimen: naive CD4+ T cells sorted from blood. The subset here: CD45RA+ positively selected. The TCR sequence derives from a man aged 25-45 years in good health. CDR3 in amino acids: CASSIGGTSRYEQYF. The CDR3 nucleotides are TGTGCCAGTAGTATAGGTGGGACATCGAGGTACGAGCAGTACTTC.